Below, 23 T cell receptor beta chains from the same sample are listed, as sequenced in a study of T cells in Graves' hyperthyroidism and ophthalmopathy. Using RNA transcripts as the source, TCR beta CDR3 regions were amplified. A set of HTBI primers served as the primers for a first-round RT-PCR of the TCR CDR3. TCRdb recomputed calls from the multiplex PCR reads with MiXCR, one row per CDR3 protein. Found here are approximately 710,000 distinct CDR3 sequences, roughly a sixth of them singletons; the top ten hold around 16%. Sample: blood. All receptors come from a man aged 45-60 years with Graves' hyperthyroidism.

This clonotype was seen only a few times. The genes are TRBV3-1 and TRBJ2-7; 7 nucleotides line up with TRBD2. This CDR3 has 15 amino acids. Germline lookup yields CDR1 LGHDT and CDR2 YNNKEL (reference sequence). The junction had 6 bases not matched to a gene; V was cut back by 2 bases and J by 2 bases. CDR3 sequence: CASSQFAGVTYEQYF. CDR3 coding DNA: TGTGCCAGCAGCCAATTCGCGGGAGTTACCTACGAGCAGTACTTC.

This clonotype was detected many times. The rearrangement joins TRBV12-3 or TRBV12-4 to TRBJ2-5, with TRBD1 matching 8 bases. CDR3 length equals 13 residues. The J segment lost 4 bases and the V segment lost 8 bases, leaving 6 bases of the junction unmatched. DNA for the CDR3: TGTGCCAGCGGACAGGGCGCGGGAGAGACCCAGTACTTC. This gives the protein CASGQGAGETQYF.

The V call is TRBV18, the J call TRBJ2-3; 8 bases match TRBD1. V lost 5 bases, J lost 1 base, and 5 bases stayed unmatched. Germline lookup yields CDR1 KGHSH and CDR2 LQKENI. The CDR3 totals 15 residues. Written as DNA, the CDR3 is TGTGCCAGCTCATCCTCGACAGGGGGCACAGATACGCAGTATTTT. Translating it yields CASSSSTGGTDTQYF.

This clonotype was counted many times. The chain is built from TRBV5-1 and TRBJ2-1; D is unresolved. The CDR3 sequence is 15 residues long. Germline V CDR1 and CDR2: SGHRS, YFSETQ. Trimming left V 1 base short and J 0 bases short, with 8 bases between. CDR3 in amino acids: CASSLSSFSYNEQFF. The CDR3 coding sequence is TGCGCCAGCAGCTTGAGCTCTTTCTCCTACAATGAGCAGTTCTTC.

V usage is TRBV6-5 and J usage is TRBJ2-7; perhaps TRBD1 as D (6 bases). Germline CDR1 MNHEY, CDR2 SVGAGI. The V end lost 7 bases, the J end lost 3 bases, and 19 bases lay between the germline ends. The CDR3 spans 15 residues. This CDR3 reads CASTFQGRRDYEQYF. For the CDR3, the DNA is TGTGCCAGCACCTTCCAGGGGCGACGGGACTACGAGCAGTACTTC.

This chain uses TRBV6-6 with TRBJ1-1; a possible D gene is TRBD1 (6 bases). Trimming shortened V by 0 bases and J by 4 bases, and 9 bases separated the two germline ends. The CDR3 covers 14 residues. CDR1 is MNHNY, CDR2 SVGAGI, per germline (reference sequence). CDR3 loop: CASSYSTGPTEAFF. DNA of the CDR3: TGTGCCAGCAGTTACTCAACAGGGCCCACTGAAGCTTTCTTT.

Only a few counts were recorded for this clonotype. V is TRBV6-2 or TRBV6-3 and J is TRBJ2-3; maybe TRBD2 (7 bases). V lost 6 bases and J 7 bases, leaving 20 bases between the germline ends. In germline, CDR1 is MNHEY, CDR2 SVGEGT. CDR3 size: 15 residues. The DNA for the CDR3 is TGTGCCAGCAGATCCGTGGGAGGGGGTCTAAATACGCAGTATTTT. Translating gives CASRSVGGGLNTQYF.

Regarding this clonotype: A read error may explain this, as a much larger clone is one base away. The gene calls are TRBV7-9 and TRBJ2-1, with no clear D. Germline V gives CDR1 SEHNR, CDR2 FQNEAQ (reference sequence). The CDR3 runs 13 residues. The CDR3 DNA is TGTGCCAGCAGCTTCTCCCCCGGCAATAAGCAGTTCTTC. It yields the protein CASSFSPGNKQFF.

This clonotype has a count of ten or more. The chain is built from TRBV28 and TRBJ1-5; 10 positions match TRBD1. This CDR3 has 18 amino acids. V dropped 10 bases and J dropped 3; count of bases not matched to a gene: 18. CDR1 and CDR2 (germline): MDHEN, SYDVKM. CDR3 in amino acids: CATAPQGTGALFNQPQHF. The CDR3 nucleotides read TGTGCCACCGCCCCCCAGGGGACAGGGGCCTTATTCAATCAGCCCCAGCATTTT.

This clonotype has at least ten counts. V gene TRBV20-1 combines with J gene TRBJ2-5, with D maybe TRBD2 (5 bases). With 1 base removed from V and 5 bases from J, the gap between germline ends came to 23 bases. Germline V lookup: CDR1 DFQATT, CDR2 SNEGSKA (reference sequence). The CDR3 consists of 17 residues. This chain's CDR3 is CSARANLKGVVKETQYF. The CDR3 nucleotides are TGCAGTGCTAGAGCCAATCTGAAGGGAGTGGTGAAGGAGACCCAGTACTTC.

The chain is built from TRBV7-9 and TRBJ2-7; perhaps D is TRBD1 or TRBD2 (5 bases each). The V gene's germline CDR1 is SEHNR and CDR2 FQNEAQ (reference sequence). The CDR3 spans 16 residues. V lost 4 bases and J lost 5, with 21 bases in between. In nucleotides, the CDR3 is TGTGCCAGCAGCTCGACCCCGGGACCCCGTATGAACGAGCAGTACTTC. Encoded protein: CASSSTPGPRMNEQYF.

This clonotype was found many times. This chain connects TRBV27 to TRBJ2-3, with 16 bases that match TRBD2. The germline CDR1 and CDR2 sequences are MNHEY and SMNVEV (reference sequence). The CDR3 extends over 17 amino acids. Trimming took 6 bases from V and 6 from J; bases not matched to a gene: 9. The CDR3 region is CASRGLAGGPSFDTQYF. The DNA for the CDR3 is TGTGCCAGCAGGGGACTAGCGGGAGGGCCAAGTTTCGATACGCAGTATTTT.

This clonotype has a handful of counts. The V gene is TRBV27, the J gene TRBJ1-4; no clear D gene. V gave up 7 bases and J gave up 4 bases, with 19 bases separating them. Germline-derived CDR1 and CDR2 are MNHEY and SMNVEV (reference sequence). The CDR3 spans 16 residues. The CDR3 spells CASNLASGAFNEKLFF. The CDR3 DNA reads TGTGCCAGCAATTTGGCCAGCGGCGCCTTTAATGAAAAACTGTTTTTT.

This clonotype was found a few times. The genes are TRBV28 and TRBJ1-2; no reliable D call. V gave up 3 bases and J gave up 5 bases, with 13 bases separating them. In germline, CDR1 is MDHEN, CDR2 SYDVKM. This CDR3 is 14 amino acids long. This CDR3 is CASSFATAPYGYTF. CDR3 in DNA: TGTGCCAGCAGTTTCGCAACAGCACCTTATGGCTACACCTTC.

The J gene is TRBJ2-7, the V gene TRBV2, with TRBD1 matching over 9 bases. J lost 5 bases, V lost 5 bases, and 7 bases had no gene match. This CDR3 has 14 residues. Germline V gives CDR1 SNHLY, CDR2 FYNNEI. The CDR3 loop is CASSYRDRVHEQYF. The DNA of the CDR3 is TGTGCCAGCAGTTACCGGGACAGGGTTCACGAGCAGTACTTC.

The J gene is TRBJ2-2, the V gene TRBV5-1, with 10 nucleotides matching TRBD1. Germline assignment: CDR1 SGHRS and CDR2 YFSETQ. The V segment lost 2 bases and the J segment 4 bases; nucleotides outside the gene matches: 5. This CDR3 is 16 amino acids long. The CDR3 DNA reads TGCGCCAGCAGCTTTGGACAGGGGGGCATCACCGGGGAGCTGTTTTTT. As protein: CASSFGQGGITGELFF.

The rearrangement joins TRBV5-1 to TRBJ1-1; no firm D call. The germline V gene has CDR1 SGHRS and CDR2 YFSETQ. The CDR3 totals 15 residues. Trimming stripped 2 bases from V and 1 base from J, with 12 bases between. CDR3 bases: TGCGCCAGCAGCTTTACCGGGAGGACGAACACTGAAGCTTTCTTT. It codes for CASSFTGRTNTEAFF.

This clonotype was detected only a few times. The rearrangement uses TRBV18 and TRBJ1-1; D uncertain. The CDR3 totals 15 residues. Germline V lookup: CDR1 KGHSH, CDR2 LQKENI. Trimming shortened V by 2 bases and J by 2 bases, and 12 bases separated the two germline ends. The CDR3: CASSPWAVTNTEAFF. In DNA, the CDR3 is TGTGCCAGCTCACCATGGGCAGTTACTAACACTGAAGCTTTCTTT.

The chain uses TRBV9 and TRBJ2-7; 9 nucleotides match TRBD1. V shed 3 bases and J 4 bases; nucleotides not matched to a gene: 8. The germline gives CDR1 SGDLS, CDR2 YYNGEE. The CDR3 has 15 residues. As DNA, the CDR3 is TGTGCCAGCAGCGAAGGGACAGGGAGCGGGTACGAGCAGTACTTC. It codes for CASSEGTGSGYEQYF.

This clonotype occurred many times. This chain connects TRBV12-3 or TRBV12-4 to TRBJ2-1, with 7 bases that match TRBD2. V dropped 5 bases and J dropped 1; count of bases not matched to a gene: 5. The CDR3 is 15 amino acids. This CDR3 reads CASSTLLASYNEQFF. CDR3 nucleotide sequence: TGTGCCAGCAGTACCTTACTAGCGTCCTACAATGAGCAGTTCTTC.

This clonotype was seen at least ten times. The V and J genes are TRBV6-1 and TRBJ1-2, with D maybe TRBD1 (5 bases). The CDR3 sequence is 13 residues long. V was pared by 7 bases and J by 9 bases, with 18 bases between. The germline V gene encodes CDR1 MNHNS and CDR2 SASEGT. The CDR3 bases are TGTGCCAGCACCAACGGGGGGATGCGAAGCTACACCTTC. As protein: CASTNGGMRSYTF.

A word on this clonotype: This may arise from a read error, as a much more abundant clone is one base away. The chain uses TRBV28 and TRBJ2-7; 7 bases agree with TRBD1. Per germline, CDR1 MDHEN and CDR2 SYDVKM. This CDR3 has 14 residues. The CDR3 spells CASSTNRGAYKQYF. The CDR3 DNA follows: TGTGCCAGCAGCACGAACAGGGGCGCCTACAAGCAGTACTTC.

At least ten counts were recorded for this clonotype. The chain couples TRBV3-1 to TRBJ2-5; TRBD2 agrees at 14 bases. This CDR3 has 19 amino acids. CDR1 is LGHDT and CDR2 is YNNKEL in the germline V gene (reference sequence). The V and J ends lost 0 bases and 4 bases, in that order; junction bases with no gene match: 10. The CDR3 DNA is TGTGCCAGCAGCCAAGATCTTGGGATAGGACTAGCGGGAGGAGAGACCCAGTACTTC. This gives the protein CASSQDLGIGLAGGETQYF.